The rows below give T cell receptor beta chains drawn from one sample of a study of blood T cell repertoires in COVID-19. Profiled with immunoSEQ multiplex PCR; TCRdb holds only in-frame clones, not every one. The sample has 150,000 or so clones, 85% seen once; the top ten hold about 3.5%. Source material: peripheral blood. The receptors come from a human donor with acute or convalescent COVID-19. The donor label of this sample is uncertain. Each CDR3 is given with its conserved first and last residue. The order of the fields is J gene, D gene, V gene, clone size, CDR3 protein, CDR3 DNA. The D gene is left open where the match is weak. A clone size is listed for some rows: how often the clone was seen (once, few, many), or a class if it is expanded.

j_gene: TRBJ1-2
d_gene: -
v_gene: TRBV9
abundance: few
CDR3aa: CASSVSRLSGGYTF
CDR3nt: TGTGCCAGCAGCGTTTCTCGCCTAAGTGGTGGCTACACCTTC

j_gene: TRBJ1-1
d_gene: TRBD1
v_gene: TRBV6-2/TRBV6-3
abundance: -
CDR3aa: CASSRTGTWTEAFF
CDR3nt: TGTGCCAGCAGTCGGACAGGGACGTGGACTGAAGCTTTCTTT

j_gene: TRBJ2-5
d_gene: -
v_gene: TRBV5-1
abundance: -
CDR3aa: CASSFGGGARETQYF
CDR3nt: TGCGCCAGCAGCTTTGGAGGGGGGGCCCGAGAGACCCAGTACTTC

j_gene: TRBJ2-2
d_gene: TRBD2
v_gene: TRBV28
abundance: -
CDR3aa: CASTFLAGDTGELFF
CDR3nt: TGTGCCAGCACTTTTCTAGCGGGGGACACCGGGGAGCTGTTTTTT

j_gene: TRBJ2-7
d_gene: TRBD2
v_gene: TRBV12-5
abundance: -
CDR3aa: CASGPRGNTYEQYF
CDR3nt: TGTGCTAGTGGTCCGCGGGGGAACACCTACGAGCAGTACTTC

j_gene: TRBJ2-1
d_gene: -
v_gene: TRBV21-1
abundance: -
CDR3aa: CASSLRPGSEKSQFF
CDR3nt: TGTGCCAGCAGCCTCCGTCCGGGGTCGGAGAAATCGCAGTTCTTC

j_gene: TRBJ1-6
d_gene: -
v_gene: TRBV9
abundance: -
CDR3aa: CASSVDRSSYNSPLHF
CDR3nt: TGTGCCAGCAGCGTCGATCGGAGCTCCTATAATTCACCCCTCCACTTT

j_gene: TRBJ2-7
d_gene: TRBD1
v_gene: TRBV5-5
abundance: -
CDR3aa: CASSTGGQGTYEQYF
CDR3nt: TGTGCCAGCAGCACCGGGGGACAGGGGACCTACGAGCAGTACTTC

j_gene: TRBJ1-1
d_gene: -
v_gene: TRBV10-3
abundance: -
CDR3aa: CAIRVGGMNTEAFF
CDR3nt: TGTGCCATCAGGGTAGGGGGTATGAACACTGAAGCTTTCTTT

j_gene: TRBJ2-7
d_gene: TRBD1
v_gene: TRBV19
abundance: -
CDR3aa: CASSRSGTGPYEQYF
CDR3nt: TGTGCCAGTAGTAGGTCCGGGACAGGGCCCTACGAGCAGTACTTC

j_gene: TRBJ2-1
d_gene: TRBD1
v_gene: TRBV7-2
abundance: -
CDR3aa: CASIPGTGNRNEQFF
CDR3nt: TGTGCCAGCATCCCCGGGACAGGGAATAGAAATGAGCAGTTCTTC

j_gene: TRBJ2-1
d_gene: TRBD2
v_gene: TRBV7-9
abundance: -
CDR3aa: CASSLGWSGGENEQFF
CDR3nt: TGTGCCAGCAGCTTAGGTTGGAGCGGGGGGGAGAATGAGCAGTTCTTC

j_gene: TRBJ1-4
d_gene: -
v_gene: TRBV14
abundance: -
CDR3aa: CASSQVGGYDEKLFF
CDR3nt: TGTGCCAGCAGCCAAGTTGGGGGCTACGATGAAAAACTGTTTTTT

j_gene: TRBJ2-4
d_gene: -
v_gene: TRBV5-6
abundance: -
CDR3aa: CASSLGVAGAAKNIQYF
CDR3nt: TGTGCCAGCAGCTTGGGGGTGGCGGGGGCGGCCAAAAACATTCAGTACTTC

j_gene: TRBJ1-1
d_gene: TRBD1
v_gene: TRBV7-8
abundance: -
CDR3aa: CASRGSGQRNTEAFF
CDR3nt: TGTGCCAGCAGGGGATCGGGACAGAGGAACACTGAAGCTTTCTTT

j_gene: TRBJ2-5
d_gene: TRBD1
v_gene: TRBV10-3
abundance: -
CDR3aa: CAISRQGQQETQYF
CDR3nt: TGTGCCATCAGTAGACAGGGGCAACAAGAGACCCAGTACTTC

j_gene: TRBJ1-2
d_gene: -
v_gene: TRBV20-1
abundance: -
CDR3aa: CSVSPNYGYTF
CDR3nt: TGCAGTGTGAGTCCAAACTATGGCTACACCTTC

j_gene: TRBJ2-3
d_gene: TRBD2
v_gene: TRBV10-3
abundance: -
CDR3aa: CAIRPGRGEGTDTQYF
CDR3nt: TGTGCCATCAGACCCGGGAGGGGGGAAGGCACAGATACGCAGTATTTT

j_gene: TRBJ1-4
d_gene: -
v_gene: TRBV6-6
abundance: once
CDR3aa: CASTQGFATNEKLFF
CDR3nt: TGTGCCAGCACTCAGGGCTTCGCAACTAATGAAAAACTGTTTTTT

j_gene: TRBJ2-1
d_gene: -
v_gene: TRBV27
abundance: -
CDR3aa: CASSFRGSSYNEQFF
CDR3nt: TGTGCCAGCAGTTTCCGGGGGAGCTCCTACAATGAGCAGTTCTTC

j_gene: TRBJ1-1
d_gene: -
v_gene: TRBV7-8
abundance: -
CDR3aa: CASSRMTVNTEAFF
CDR3nt: TGTGCCAGCAGCCGGATGACAGTGAACACTGAAGCTTTCTTT

j_gene: TRBJ1-1
d_gene: TRBD1
v_gene: TRBV2
abundance: -
CDR3aa: CASSGQGKMNTEAFF
CDR3nt: TGTGCCAGCAGTGGACAGGGAAAGATGAACACTGAAGCTTTCTTT

j_gene: TRBJ1-3
d_gene: -
v_gene: TRBV5-4
abundance: -
CDR3aa: CASSPISGNTIYF
CDR3nt: TGTGCCAGCAGCCCTATTTCCGGAAACACCATATATTTT

j_gene: TRBJ1-1
d_gene: -
v_gene: TRBV27
abundance: few
CDR3aa: CASGNQGLLNTEAFF
CDR3nt: TGTGCCAGCGGGAACCAGGGACTGCTGAACACTGAAGCTTTCTTT

j_gene: TRBJ1-5
d_gene: -
v_gene: TRBV4-3
abundance: -
CDR3aa: CASSQGVTPNQPQHF
CDR3nt: TGCGCCAGCAGCCAAGGAGTCACTCCAAACCAGCCCCAGCATTTT

j_gene: TRBJ1-2
d_gene: -
v_gene: TRBV7-2
abundance: -
CDR3aa: CASSPRSGTAAGTNYGYTF
CDR3nt: TGTGCCAGCAGCCCAAGGAGCGGAACGGCCGCCGGAACTAACTATGGCTACACCTTC

j_gene: TRBJ1-2
d_gene: TRBD1
v_gene: TRBV18
abundance: -
CDR3aa: CASSPLMSLTGGNGYTF
CDR3nt: TGTGCCAGCTCACCACTAATGTCCTTAACAGGGGGCAATGGCTACACCTTC

j_gene: TRBJ1-5
d_gene: TRBD1
v_gene: TRBV19
abundance: few
CDR3aa: CARQTGGNQPQHF
CDR3nt: TGTGCCCGCCAAACAGGGGGGAATCAGCCCCAGCATTTT

j_gene: TRBJ1-3
d_gene: -
v_gene: TRBV18
abundance: few
CDR3aa: CASSPGTSSSGNTIYF
CDR3nt: TGTGCCAGCTCACCAGGGACTTCTAGCTCTGGAAACACCATATATTTT

j_gene: TRBJ2-3
d_gene: TRBD1
v_gene: TRBV6-2/TRBV6-3
abundance: once
CDR3aa: CASSSAGTGLDTQYF
CDR3nt: TGTGCCAGCAGTTCTGCCGGGACAGGGTTGGATACGCAGTATTTT

j_gene: TRBJ1-4
d_gene: -
v_gene: TRBV3-1/TRBV3-2
abundance: -
CDR3aa: CASSRRQTSNEKLFF
CDR3nt: TGTGCCAGCAGCCGGAGACAGACCTCTAATGAAAAACTGTTTTTT

j_gene: TRBJ1-5
d_gene: -
v_gene: TRBV6-5
abundance: few
CDR3aa: CASSRSTEGNQPQHF
CDR3nt: TGTGCCAGCAGTCGTAGCACCGAAGGCAATCAGCCCCAGCATTTT

j_gene: TRBJ2-6
d_gene: TRBD1
v_gene: TRBV4-1
abundance: -
CDR3aa: CASSRAGTGLSGANVLTF
CDR3nt: TGCGCCAGCAGCCGAGCAGGGACAGGTCTCTCTGGGGCCAACGTCCTGACTTTC

j_gene: TRBJ1-3
d_gene: -
v_gene: TRBV5-1
abundance: once
CDR3aa: CASSPTPHSGSFSNTIYF
CDR3nt: TGCGCCAGCAGCCCGACCCCTCACAGCGGATCTTTCTCGAACACCATATATTTT

j_gene: TRBJ2-2
d_gene: TRBD2
v_gene: TRBV7-2
abundance: -
CDR3aa: CASSLLWTSSSTGELFF
CDR3nt: TGTGCCAGCAGCTTACTTTGGACTAGCTCATCCACCGGGGAGCTGTTTTTT

j_gene: TRBJ1-1
d_gene: -
v_gene: TRBV6-5
abundance: -
CDR3aa: CASGKNRDGGTEAFF
CDR3nt: TGTGCCAGCGGAAAAAACAGGGATGGGGGCACTGAAGCTTTCTTT

j_gene: TRBJ1-5
d_gene: TRBD1
v_gene: TRBV6-2/TRBV6-3
abundance: few
CDR3aa: CASSRRQGVGNQPQHF
CDR3nt: TGTGCCAGCAGCCGAAGACAGGGTGTAGGTAATCAGCCCCAGCATTTT

j_gene: TRBJ2-2
d_gene: TRBD1
v_gene: TRBV7-2
abundance: -
CDR3aa: CASSLGTGMSAYTGELFF
CDR3nt: TGTGCCAGCAGCTTAGGGACAGGGATGTCGGCTTACACCGGGGAGCTGTTTTTT

j_gene: TRBJ2-7
d_gene: TRBD1
v_gene: TRBV11-3
abundance: -
CDR3aa: CASSLLKTGVNEQYF
CDR3nt: TGTGCCAGCAGCCTGCTAAAAACAGGGGTCAACGAGCAGTACTTC

j_gene: TRBJ2-3
d_gene: TRBD1
v_gene: TRBV29-1
abundance: -
CDR3aa: CSVRQGTQYF
CDR3nt: TGCAGCGTTAGACAGGGGACGCAGTATTTT

j_gene: TRBJ1-4
d_gene: -
v_gene: TRBV30
abundance: -
CDR3aa: CAWSTSGATNEKLFF
CDR3nt: TGTGCCTGGAGTACATCAGGCGCAACTAATGAAAAACTGTTTTTT

j_gene: TRBJ2-7
d_gene: -
v_gene: TRBV7-9
abundance: once
CDR3aa: CASSLSSAQGEQYF
CDR3nt: TGTGCCAGCAGCTTAAGCTCGGCGCAGGGCGAGCAGTACTTC

j_gene: TRBJ2-7
d_gene: TRBD1
v_gene: TRBV7-6
abundance: -
CDR3aa: CASSERRQGAYEQYF
CDR3nt: TGTGCCAGCAGCGAGAGAAGACAGGGGGCCTACGAGCAGTACTTC

j_gene: TRBJ2-5
d_gene: -
v_gene: TRBV14
abundance: -
CDR3aa: CASSQDRRTQYF
CDR3nt: TGTGCCAGCAGCCAAGATCGGAGGACCCAGTACTTC

j_gene: TRBJ2-3
d_gene: -
v_gene: TRBV11-2
abundance: few
CDR3aa: CASSLARQDTQYF
CDR3nt: TGTGCCAGCAGCTTAGCTCGTCAGGATACGCAGTATTTT

j_gene: TRBJ2-3
d_gene: TRBD1
v_gene: TRBV5-6
abundance: -
CDR3aa: CASSLGTGVSTDTQYF
CDR3nt: TGTGCCAGCAGCTTGGGGACAGGGGTTAGCACAGATACGCAGTATTTT

j_gene: TRBJ1-5
d_gene: TRBD1
v_gene: TRBV4-1
abundance: -
CDR3aa: CASSQPGQSQPQHF
CDR3nt: TGCGCCAGCAGCCAACCGGGACAGAGTCAGCCCCAGCATTTT

j_gene: TRBJ1-3
d_gene: -
v_gene: TRBV9
abundance: -
CDR3aa: CASSGLLFSGNTIYF
CDR3nt: TGTGCCAGCAGCGGACTGCTATTCTCTGGAAACACCATATATTTT